This TCR beta chain was retrieved from a study of blood T cell repertoires in COVID-19. Turning to the study itself: Nucleic acid was either cDNA or gDNA, and it came from T cells, B-cell-depleted T cells, or PBMCs.

Germline CDR1 reads SEHNR; CDR2 reads FQNEAQ (reference sequence). The CDR3 totals 15 residues. V shed 5 bases and J shed 4 bases, with 15 bases lying between them. Original processing notes: Using reference gene primer amplification, nucleated cell counts were estimated. Sequenced by immunoSEQ multiplex PCR; TCRdb stores in-frame clones only, minus some. Clonal size and the V and J genes are those of that table, whereas D and trimming came from the DNA. The profile shows 30,000 to 40,000 clones, more than 85% of them singletons. Sequencing input: peripheral blood. The sequence was obtained from a woman of 80 years or more with acute or convalescent COVID-19. The chain has TRBV7-9 and TRBJ1-3; the D gene is possibly TRBD1 (6 bases). The CDR3 loop is CASSPQGGSGNTIYF. CDR3 DNA: TGTGCCAGCAGCCCCCAAGGGGGTTCAGGAAACACCATATATTTT.